This T cell receptor (beta chain) was profiled in a study of CXCR3-negative and CXCR3-positive naive CD8 T cells. Study outcomes and limitations: Naive CXCR3-positive and CXCR3-negative cells shared similar TRBV-TRBJ usage, unlike memory cells.

Turning to this clonotype: What it binds is unknown.

Carrying UMI labels, the TRB cDNA libraries were prepared through 5' RACE. TCRdb reanalyzed the 5' RACE reads and collapses them to one entry per CDR3 protein, without DNA. Here the sample table reports about 48,000 distinct CDR3 sequences. The CDR3 loop spans 13 amino acids. Germline CDR1 SEHNR, CDR2 FQNEAQ (reference sequence). Source material: memory CD8+ T cells from blood. V is TRBV7-9 and J is TRBJ2-5. This clonotype was obtained from a human donor in good health. Some clones in this sample may be carry-over from other donors' samples. CDR3 amino acids: CASSLETTETQYF. Drawing the rest from reference TRBV7-9 and TRBJ2-5, the complete variable domain is DTGVSQNPRHKITKRGQNVTFRCDPISEHNRLYWYRQTLGQGPEFLTYFQNEAQLEKSRLLSDRFSAERPKGSFSTLEIQRTEQGDSAMYLCASSLETTETQYFGPGTRLLVL.